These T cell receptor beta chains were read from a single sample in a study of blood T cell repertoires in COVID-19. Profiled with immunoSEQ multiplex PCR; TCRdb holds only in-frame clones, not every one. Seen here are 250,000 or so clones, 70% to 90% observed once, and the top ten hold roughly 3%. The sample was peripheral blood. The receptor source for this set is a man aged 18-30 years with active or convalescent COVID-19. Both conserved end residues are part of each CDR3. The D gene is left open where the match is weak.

TGTGCCAGCAGTTTCCGGGATAACTATGGCTACACCTTC	CASSFRDNYGYTF	.	TRBJ1-2	TRBV12-3/TRBV12-4
TGTGCCAGCAGGCCCCTAGCGCAAGGCCCCTCATGGGAGCAGTTCTTC	CASRPLAQGPSWEQFF	.	TRBJ2-1	TRBV27
TGTGCCAGTTCGTTAGGACTAGCGGGAGGGCTTAACACCGGGGAGCTGTTTTTT	CASSLGLAGGLNTGELFF	TRBD2	TRBJ2-2	TRBV19
TGTGCCAGCAGCCAAAGCACAGATACGCAGTATTTT	CASSQSTDTQYF	.	TRBJ2-3	TRBV12-3/TRBV12-4
TGCAGCGTTGAGGAGTATGGCTACACCTTC	CSVEEYGYTF	.	TRBJ1-2	TRBV29-1
TGTGCCAGCTCACCACAGGTGGACGGGGATCAGCCCCAGCATTTT	CASSPQVDGDQPQHF	.	TRBJ1-5	TRBV18
TGTGCAAGTCGCTTGGGAAGGGAGGACCGCAACTACGAGCAGTACTTC	CASRLGREDRNYEQYF	.	TRBJ2-7	TRBV12-2
TGTGCCAGCAGCCCTCGCGCTAGCGGGGGGTACAATGAGCAGTTCTTC	CASSPRASGGYNEQFF	TRBD2	TRBJ2-1	TRBV14
TGTGCCAGCAGTGGCAGGACTAGCGGGAGTCTTCTCCAAGAGACCCAGTACTTC	CASSGRTSGSLLQETQYF	TRBD2	TRBJ2-5	TRBV6-2/TRBV6-3
TGTGCCTGGAGTGGGGGGGAATTTGAGGAAACCTTC	CAWSGGEFEETF	.	TRBJ1-2	TRBV30
TGTGCCAGCAGCCAGCAAAGGGAGACTGAAGCTTTCTTT	CASSQQRETEAFF	.	TRBJ1-1	TRBV3-1/TRBV3-2
TGTGCCTCACAGAGCAACTATGGCTACACCTTC	CASQSNYGYTF	.	TRBJ1-2	TRBV30
TGTGCCAGCAGCGTAGGACTTGGGAGTGAGCAGTACTTC	CASSVGLGSEQYF	.	TRBJ2-7	TRBV9
TGTGCCAGCAGTTGGGGACAGGGGGCCCGAAATGAGCAGTTCTTC	CASSWGQGARNEQFF	TRBD1	TRBJ2-1	TRBV27
TGCGCCAGCAGCTTGAAAGCAGCGGGAGCTGGAGGCGGGCAGTACTTC	CASSLKAAGAGGGQYF	TRBD2	TRBJ2-7	TRBV5-1
TGTGCCAGCAGCTTGGGACAGGTGAACACTGAAGCTTTCTTT	CASSLGQVNTEAFF	TRBD1	TRBJ1-1	TRBV7-6